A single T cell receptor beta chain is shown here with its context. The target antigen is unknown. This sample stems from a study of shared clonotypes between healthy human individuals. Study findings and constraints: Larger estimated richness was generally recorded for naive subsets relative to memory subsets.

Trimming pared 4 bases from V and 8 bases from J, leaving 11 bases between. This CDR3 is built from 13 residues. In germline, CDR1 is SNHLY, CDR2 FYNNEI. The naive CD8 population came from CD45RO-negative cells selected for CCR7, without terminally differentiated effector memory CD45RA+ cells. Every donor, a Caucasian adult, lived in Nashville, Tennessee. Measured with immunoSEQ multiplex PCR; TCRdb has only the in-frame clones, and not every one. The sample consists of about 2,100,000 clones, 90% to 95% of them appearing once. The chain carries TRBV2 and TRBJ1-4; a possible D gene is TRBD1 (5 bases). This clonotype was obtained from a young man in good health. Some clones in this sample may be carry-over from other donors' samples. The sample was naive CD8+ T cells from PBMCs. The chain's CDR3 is CASSAGVGEKLFF. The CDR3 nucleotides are TGTGCCAGCAGTGCGGGGGTGGGGGAAAAACTGTTTTTT. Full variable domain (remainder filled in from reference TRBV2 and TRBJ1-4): EPEVTQTPSHQVTQMGQEVILRCVPISNHLYFYWYRQILGQKVEFLVSFYNNEISEKSEIFDDQFSVERPDGSNFTLKIRSTKLEDSAMYFCASSAGVGEKLFFGSGTQLSVL.